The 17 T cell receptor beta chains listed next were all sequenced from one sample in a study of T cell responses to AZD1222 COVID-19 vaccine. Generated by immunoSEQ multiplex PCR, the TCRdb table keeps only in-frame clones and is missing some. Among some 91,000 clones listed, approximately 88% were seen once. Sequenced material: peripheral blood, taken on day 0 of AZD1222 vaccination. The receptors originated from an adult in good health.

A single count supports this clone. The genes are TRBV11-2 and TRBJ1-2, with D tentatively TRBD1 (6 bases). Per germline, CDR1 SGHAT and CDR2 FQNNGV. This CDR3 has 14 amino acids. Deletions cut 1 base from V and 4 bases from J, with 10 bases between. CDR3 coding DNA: TGTGCCAGCAGCTTAGTGGGGGGGCTCTATGGCTACACCTTC. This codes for CASSLVGGLYGYTF.

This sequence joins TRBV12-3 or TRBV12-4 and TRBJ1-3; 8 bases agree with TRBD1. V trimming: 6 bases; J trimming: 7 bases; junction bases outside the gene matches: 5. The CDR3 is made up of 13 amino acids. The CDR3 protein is CASSRTGTNTIYF. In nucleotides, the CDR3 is TGTGCCAGCAGCCGGACAGGGACTAACACCATATATTTT.

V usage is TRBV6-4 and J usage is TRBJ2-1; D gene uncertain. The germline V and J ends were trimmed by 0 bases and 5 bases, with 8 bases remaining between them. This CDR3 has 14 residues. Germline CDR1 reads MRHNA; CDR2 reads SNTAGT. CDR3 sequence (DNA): TGTGCCAGCAGTGACTCGACCAGTCACAATGAGCAGTTCTTC. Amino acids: CASSDSTSHNEQFF.

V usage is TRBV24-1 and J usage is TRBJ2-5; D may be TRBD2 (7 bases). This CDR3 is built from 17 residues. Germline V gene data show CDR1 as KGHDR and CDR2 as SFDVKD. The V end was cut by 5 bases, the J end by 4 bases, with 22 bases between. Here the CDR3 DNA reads TGTGCCACCAGTGTCTTCTCAGAAGGGGGGGCTGGAGAGACCCAGTACTTC. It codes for CATSVFSEGGAGETQYF.

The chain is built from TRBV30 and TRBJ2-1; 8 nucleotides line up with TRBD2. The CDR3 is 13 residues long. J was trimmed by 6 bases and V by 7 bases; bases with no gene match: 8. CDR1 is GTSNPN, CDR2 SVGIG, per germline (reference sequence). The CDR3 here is CAFAGGLVNEQFF. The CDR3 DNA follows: TGTGCCTTTGCCGGGGGACTAGTCAATGAGCAGTTCTTC.

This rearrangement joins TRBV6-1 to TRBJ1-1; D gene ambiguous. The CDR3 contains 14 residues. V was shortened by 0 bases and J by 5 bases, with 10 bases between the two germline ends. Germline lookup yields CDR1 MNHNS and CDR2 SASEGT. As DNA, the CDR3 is TGTGCCAGCAGTGAAGCAGAGGATTGGACTGAAGCTTTCTTT. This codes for CASSEAEDWTEAFF.

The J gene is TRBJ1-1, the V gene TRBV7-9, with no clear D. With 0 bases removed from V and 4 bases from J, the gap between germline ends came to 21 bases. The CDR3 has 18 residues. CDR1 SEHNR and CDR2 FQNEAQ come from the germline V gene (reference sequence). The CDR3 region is CASSLAPRLRGLGTEAFF. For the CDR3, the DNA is TGTGCCAGCAGCTTAGCGCCCAGGCTTAGAGGTTTGGGCACTGAAGCTTTCTTT.

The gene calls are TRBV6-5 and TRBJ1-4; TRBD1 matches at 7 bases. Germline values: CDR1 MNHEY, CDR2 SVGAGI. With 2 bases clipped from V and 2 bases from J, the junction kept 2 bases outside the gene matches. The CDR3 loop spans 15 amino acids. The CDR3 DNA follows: TGTGCCAGCAGTTACAGGGGGCCCACTAATGAAAAACTGTTTTTT. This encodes CASSYRGPTNEKLFF.

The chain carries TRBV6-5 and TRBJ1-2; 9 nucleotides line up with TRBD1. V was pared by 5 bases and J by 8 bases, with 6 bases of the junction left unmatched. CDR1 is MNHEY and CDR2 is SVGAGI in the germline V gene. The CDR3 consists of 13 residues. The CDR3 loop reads CASSPDRGFGYTF. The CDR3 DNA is TGTGCCAGCAGTCCGGACAGGGGATTCGGCTACACCTTC.

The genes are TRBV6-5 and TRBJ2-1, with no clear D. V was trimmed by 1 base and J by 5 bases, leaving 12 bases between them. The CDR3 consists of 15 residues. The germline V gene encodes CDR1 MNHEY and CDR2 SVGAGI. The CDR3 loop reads CASSYWQDRDNEQFF. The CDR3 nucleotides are TGTGCCAGCAGTTACTGGCAGGATAGAGACAATGAGCAGTTCTTC.

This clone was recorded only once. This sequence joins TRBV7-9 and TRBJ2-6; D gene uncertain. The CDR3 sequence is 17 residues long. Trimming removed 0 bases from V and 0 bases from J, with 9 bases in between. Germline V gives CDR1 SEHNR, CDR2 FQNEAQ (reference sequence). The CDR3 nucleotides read TGTGCCAGCAGCTTAGCACGGGTAGGCTCTGGGGCCAACGTCCTGACTTTC. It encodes CASSLARVGSGANVLTF. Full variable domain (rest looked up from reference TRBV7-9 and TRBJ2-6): DTGVSQNPRHKITKRGQNVTFRCDPISEHNRLYWYRQTLGQGPEFLTYFQNEAQLEKSRLLSDRFSAERPKGSFSTLEIQRTEQGDSAMYLCASSLARVGSGANVLTFGAGSRLTVL.

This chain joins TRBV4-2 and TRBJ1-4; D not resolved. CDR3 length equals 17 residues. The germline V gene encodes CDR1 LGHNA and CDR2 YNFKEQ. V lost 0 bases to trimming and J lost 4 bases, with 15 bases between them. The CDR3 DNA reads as TGTGCCAGCAGCCAAGACGGTGTCCAAGAAGGTAATGAAAAACTGTTTTTT. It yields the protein CASSQDGVQEGNEKLFF.

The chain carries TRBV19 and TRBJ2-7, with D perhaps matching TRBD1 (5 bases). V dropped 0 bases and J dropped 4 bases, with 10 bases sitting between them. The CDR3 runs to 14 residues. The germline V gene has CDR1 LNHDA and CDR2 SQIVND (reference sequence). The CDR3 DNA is TGTGCCAGTAGTATAGACAGGGAAGGATACGAGCAGTACTTC. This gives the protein CASSIDREGYEQYF.

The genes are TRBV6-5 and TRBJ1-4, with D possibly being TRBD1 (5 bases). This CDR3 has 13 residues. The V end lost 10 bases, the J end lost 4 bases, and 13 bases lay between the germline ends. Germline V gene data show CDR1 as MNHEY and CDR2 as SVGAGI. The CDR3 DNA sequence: TGTGCCACCACGAGAGACAGTAATGAAAAACTGTTTTTT. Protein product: CATTRDSNEKLFF.

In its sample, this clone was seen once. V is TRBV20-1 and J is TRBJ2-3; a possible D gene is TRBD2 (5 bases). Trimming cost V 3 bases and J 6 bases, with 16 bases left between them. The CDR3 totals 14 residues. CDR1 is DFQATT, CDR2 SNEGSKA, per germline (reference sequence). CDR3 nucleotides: TGCAGTGCTAGTCGGGATCCTCGCAGTGATACGCAGTATTTT. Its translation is CSASRDPRSDTQYF.

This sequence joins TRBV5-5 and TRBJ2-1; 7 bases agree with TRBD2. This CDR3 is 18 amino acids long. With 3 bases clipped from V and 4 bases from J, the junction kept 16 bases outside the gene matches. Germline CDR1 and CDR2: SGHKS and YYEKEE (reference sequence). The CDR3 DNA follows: TGTGCCAGCAGCTCAACTACCGATTGGGGGGGGTTTTACAATGAGCAGTTCTTC. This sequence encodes CASSSTTDWGGFYNEQFF.

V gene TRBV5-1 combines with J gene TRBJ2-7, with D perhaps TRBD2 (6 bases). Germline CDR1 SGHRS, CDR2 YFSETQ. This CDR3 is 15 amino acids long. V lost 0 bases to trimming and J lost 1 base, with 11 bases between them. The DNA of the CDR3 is TGCGCCAGCAGCTTGGGCGGGGCTGTATCCTACGAGCAGTACTTC. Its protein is CASSLGGAVSYEQYF.